The 31 T cell receptor beta chains presented below share a single source sample, sequenced in a study of beta chain features in type 1 diabetes. Overall study results and limits: A moderate, significant TCRB CDR3 shortening appeared in type 1 diabetes across four CD4+ subsets.

What these receptors recognize is not known. Reverse transcription of all isolated RNA meant that expressed TCRB transcripts were sequenced. The data were produced by immunoSEQ multiplex PCR, yet TCRdb's version contains in-frame clones alone and is incomplete. The data contain approximately 170,000 clones, roughly 63% of them singletons. Sequencing was performed on naive CD4+ T cells from blood. All receptors derive from a man in his thirties or forties with type 1 diabetes.

The gene calls are TRBV5-4 and TRBJ2-5, with 13 bases lining up with TRBD2. Germline V gene lookup returns CDR1 SGHNT and CDR2 YYREEE (reference sequence). The CDR3 loop spans 17 amino acids. V gave up 4 bases and J gave up 4 bases; unmatched junction bases: 10. CDR3 region: CASSPWTSGGVLETQYF. CDR3 bases: TGTGCCAGCAGCCCATGGACTAGCGGGGGTGTCCTAGAGACCCAGTACTTC.

The J gene is TRBJ1-4, the V gene TRBV29-1; TRBD1 is a possible D gene (6 bases). The length of the CDR3 is 13 residues. V was clipped by 1 base and J by 7 bases, with 10 bases between them. Germline V lookup: CDR1 SQVTM, CDR2 ANQGSEA. CDR3 nucleotides: TGCAGCGTTGAAGGACAGGAGGGTGAAAAACTGTTTTTT. Translated: CSVEGQEGEKLFF. The variable domain in full, with the rest retrieved from reference TRBV29-1 and TRBJ1-4, is SAVISQKPSRDICQRGTSLTIQCQVDSQVTMMFWYRQQPGQSLTLIATANQGSEATYESGFVIDKFPISRPNLTFSTLTVSNMSPEDSSIYLCSVEGQEGEKLFFGSGTQLSVL.

Here the CDR3 reads CASSVNSDTQYF. CDR3 DNA: TGTGCCAGCAGCGTAAATTCAGATACGCAGTATTTT. The rearrangement uses TRBV9 and TRBJ2-3; D unresolved. Germline V CDR1 and CDR2: SGDLS, YYNGEE. The CDR3 spans 12 residues. Trimming stripped 1 base from V and 4 bases from J, with 4 bases between.

This clone turned up a few times. The rearrangement links TRBV7-9 to TRBJ2-7; the D is unclear. The CDR3 has 12 amino acids. Germline CDR1 and CDR2: SEHNR and FQNEAQ (reference sequence). V was clipped by 0 bases and J by 4 bases, with 4 bases between them. In DNA form, the CDR3 reads TGTGCCAGCAGCTTAGCCCAATACGAGCAGTACTTC. This translates into CASSLAQYEQYF.

The chain carries TRBV4-3 and TRBJ2-2; TRBD1 or TRBD2 may be the D gene (5 bases each). This CDR3 has 15 residues. Germline V lookup: CDR1 LGHNA, CDR2 YSLEER. V was clipped by 4 bases and J by 2 bases, with 11 bases between them. The CDR3 sequence: CASSPSWDNTGELFF. DNA of the CDR3: TGCGCCAGCAGCCCTTCCTGGGACAACACCGGGGAGCTGTTTTTT.

The chain joins TRBV5-1 to TRBJ2-1; possible D gene TRBD1, 5 bases. This CDR3 is built from 13 residues. The germline CDR1 and CDR2 sequences are SGHRS and YFSETQ. Trimming shortened V by 4 bases and J by 4 bases, and 9 bases separated the two germline ends. The CDR3 loop is CASSKDKYNEQFF. The CDR3 coding sequence is TGCGCCAGCAGCAAGGACAAGTACAATGAGCAGTTCTTC.

The V and J genes are TRBV7-9 and TRBJ2-7; 7 positions match TRBD2. Looked up from germline, CDR1 is SEHNR and CDR2 is FQNEAQ (reference sequence). The ends lost 5 bases at V and 0 bases at J; junction bases unmatched: 16. The CDR3 length is 18 residues. CDR3 sequence reads: CASSPPLGEGKFSYEQYF. CDR3 nucleotide sequence: TGTGCCAGCAGCCCCCCCCTGGGGGAGGGGAAGTTCTCCTACGAGCAGTACTTC. Looking up the rest from reference TRBV7-9 and TRBJ2-7 gives the full variable domain: DTGVSQNPRHKITKRGQNVTFRCDPISEHNRLYWYRQTLGQGPEFLTYFQNEAQLEKSRLLSDRFSAERPKGSFSTLEIQRTEQGDSAMYLCASSPPLGEGKFSYEQYFGPGTRLTVT.

V is TRBV9 and J is TRBJ2-1; TRBD2 matches 10 bases. Germline V CDR1 and CDR2: SGDLS, YYNGEE. The CDR3 length is 16 residues. V dropped 3 bases and J dropped 0; count of bases not matched to a gene: 3. The CDR3, as DNA: TGTGCCAGCAGCGGAAAGCGGGGGGGCTCCTACAATGAGCAGTTCTTC. This translates into CASSGKRGGSYNEQFF.

V usage is TRBV9 and J usage is TRBJ2-1; 9 positions agree with TRBD2. The germline CDR1 and CDR2 sequences are SGDLS and YYNGEE. The CDR3 totals 16 residues. With 3 bases clipped from V and 0 bases from J, the junction kept 4 bases outside the gene matches. The CDR3 DNA reads TGTGCCAGCAGCGGAAGCGGGGGGAGCTCCTACAATGAGCAGTTCTTC. Encoded protein: CASSGSGGSSYNEQFF.

The chain has TRBV10-3 and TRBJ2-1, with 8 bases fitting TRBD2. The CDR3 spans 16 residues. CDR1 and CDR2 from the germline V gene are ENHRY and SYGVKD. The J segment lost 1 base and the V segment lost 0 bases, leaving 2 bases of the junction unmatched. The CDR3 bases are TGTGCCATCAGTGAGTCCAGCGGGGGATCCTACAATGAGCAGTTCTTC. Protein sequence: CAISESSGGSYNEQFF.

V gene TRBV4-3 combines with J gene TRBJ2-1; tentative D call: TRBD2 (6 bases). The CDR3 has 18 residues. Germline CDR1 is LGHNA and CDR2 is YSLEER. V shed 3 bases and J shed 0 bases, with 18 bases lying between them. CDR3 amino acids: CASSHRNGLAISYNEQFF. The CDR3 DNA follows: TGCGCCAGCAGCCACCGTAACGGCCTAGCGATCTCCTACAATGAGCAGTTCTTC.

This clone has more than one count but fewer than ten. The CDR3 is CAWRNPMYPSTDTQYF. The CDR3 DNA reads as TGTGCCTGGAGAAATCCGATGTACCCTAGCACAGATACGCAGTATTTT. This sequence joins TRBV30 and TRBJ2-3; unclear D gene. Trimming removed 3 bases from V and 0 bases from J, with 16 bases in between. The CDR3 extends over 16 amino acids. Germline CDR1 reads GTSNPN; CDR2 reads SVGIG (reference sequence).

The chain carries TRBV6-5 and TRBJ1-2, with TRBD1 identical over 7 bases. Losses at the gene ends were 6 bases for V and 5 bases for J; bases not matched to a gene: 6. Germline V gives CDR1 MNHEY, CDR2 SVGAGI. The CDR3 is 13 amino acids. The CDR3 loop reads CASSRRQGYGYTF. CDR3 DNA sequence: TGTGCCAGCAGCCGGCGACAGGGTTATGGCTACACCTTC.

This clone was recorded once. The chain is built from TRBV7-2 and TRBJ2-1; TRBD2 matches at 8 bases. J was trimmed by 4 bases and V by 1 base; bases with no gene match: 3. Germline CDR1 is SGHTA and CDR2 is FQGNSA. The length of the CDR3 is 15 residues. DNA of the CDR3: TGTGCCAGCAGCTTAGGCGGGGGGCTTTACAATGAGCAGTTCTTC. Translation: CASSLGGGLYNEQFF.

The CDR3 region is CAWSSTWEKLFF. The CDR3 DNA reads TGTGCCTGGTCGTCCACCTGGGAAAAACTGTTTTTT. The V and J genes are TRBV30 and TRBJ1-4; no clear D gene. Per germline, CDR1 GTSNPN and CDR2 SVGIG (reference sequence). Trimming removed 5 bases at V and 8 bases at J, with 12 bases between. CDR3 length: 12 residues. The full variable domain, with the rest looked up from reference TRBV30 and TRBJ1-4, is SQTIHQWPATLVQPVGSPLSLECTVEGTSNPNLYWYRQAAGRGLQLLFYSVGIGQISSEVPQNLSASRPQDRQFILSSKKLLLSDSGFYLCAWSSTWEKLFFGSGTQLSVL.

The chain employs TRBV7-9 and TRBJ2-2; D remains ambiguous. This CDR3 is 14 amino acids long. Germline CDR1 SEHNR, CDR2 FQNEAQ (reference sequence). V lost 1 base and J lost 5, with 8 bases in between. CDR3 coding DNA: TGTGCCAGCAGCTTAGGTGCCACGACCGGGGAGCTGTTTTTT. It codes for CASSLGATTGELFF.

The CDR3 DNA sequence: TGTGCCAGCAGCCCCTATCGCGGGGGGTTAATTCCGGAGACCCAGTACTTC. It is translated as CASSPYRGGLIPETQYF. The chain carries TRBV7-2 and TRBJ2-5, with 8 bases aligning to TRBD2. Germline V lookup: CDR1 SGHTA, CDR2 FQGNSA. Trimming cost V 5 bases and J 5 bases; bases outside gene matches: 16. CDR3 length: 17 amino acids.

This clone has a handful of counts. This rearrangement joins TRBV7-6 to TRBJ2-5; D remains unclear. The V gene's germline CDR1 is SGHVS and CDR2 FNYEAQ. The CDR3 consists of 13 residues. Trimming removed 1 base at V and 5 bases at J, with 8 bases between. This chain's CDR3 is CASSLEPSETQYF. In nucleotides, the CDR3 is TGTGCCAGCAGCTTAGAGCCGTCGGAGACCCAGTACTTC. The full variable domain, completed using reference TRBV7-6 and TRBJ2-5, is GAGVSQSPRYKVTKRGQDVALRCDPISGHVSLYWYRQALGQGPEFLTYFNYEAQQDKSGLPNDRFSAERPEGSISTLTIQRTEQRDSAMYRCASSLEPSETQYFGPGTRLLVL.

This clone turned up a few times. This chain links TRBV5-6 with TRBJ2-3; no reliable D call. Trimming removed 1 base at V and 3 bases at J, with 12 bases between. This CDR3 spans 15 amino acids. Germline loops: CDR1 SGHDT, CDR2 YYEEEE. In nucleotides, the CDR3 is TGTGCCAGCAGCTTGCGGGTGGGGTCGACAGATACGCAGTATTTT. Translating it yields CASSLRVGSTDTQYF.

This clone was recorded only once. The rearrangement joins TRBV30 to TRBJ1-4, with 7 bases that match TRBD1. Germline CDR1 is GTSNPN and CDR2 is SVGIG (reference sequence). V shed 5 bases and J 8 bases; nucleotides not matched to a gene: 11. The CDR3 covers 14 residues. CDR3 coding DNA: TGTGCCTGGTCCCGGGACAGCGGATGGGAAAAACTGTTTTTT. Encoded protein: CAWSRDSGWEKLFF. The full variable domain, in which reference TRBV30 and TRBJ1-4 provide the parts outside the CDR3, is SQTIHQWPATLVQPVGSPLSLECTVEGTSNPNLYWYRQAAGRGLQLLFYSVGIGQISSEVPQNLSASRPQDRQFILSSKKLLLSDSGFYLCAWSRDSGWEKLFFGSGTQLSVL.

The genes are TRBV28 and TRBJ2-1; a possible D gene is TRBD2 (6 bases). The CDR3 is made up of 15 amino acids. The germline V gene has CDR1 MDHEN and CDR2 SYDVKM. V was cut by 4 bases and J by 8 bases, with 18 bases left in between. The chain's CDR3 is CASSSGSRVTHEQFF. The CDR3 DNA follows: TGTGCCAGCAGTTCCGGGAGTCGAGTGACGCATGAGCAGTTCTTC. Combining the CDR3 with reference TRBV28 and TRBJ2-1 gives the whole variable domain DVKVTQSSRYLVKRTGEKVFLECVQDMDHENMFWYRQDPGLGLRLIYFSYDVKMKEKGDIPEGYSVSREKKERFSLILESASTNQTSMYLCASSSGSRVTHEQFFGPGTRLTVL.

CDR3: CASGQPSSYEQYF. The CDR3 DNA reads TGCGCCAGCGGACAGCCTAGCTCCTACGAGCAGTACTTC. The rearrangement joins TRBV5-1 to TRBJ2-7; D may be TRBD1 (6 bases). There are 13 residues in the CDR3. The germline gives CDR1 SGHRS, CDR2 YFSETQ. V lost 7 bases and J 0 bases, leaving 11 bases between the germline ends.

The chain combines TRBV29-1 with TRBJ1-1; D may be TRBD1 (6 bases). Germline lookup yields CDR1 SQVTM and CDR2 ANQGSEA. The CDR3 loop spans 14 amino acids. V dropped 1 base and J dropped 0 bases, with 9 bases sitting between them. CDR3 DNA sequence: TGCAGCGTTGAAGCTACAGGGCTGAACACTGAAGCTTTCTTT. Its translation: CSVEATGLNTEAFF.

This clone was picked up a small number of times. V usage is TRBV7-2 and J usage is TRBJ2-3; 7 bases are shared with TRBD1. Germline V lookup: CDR1 SGHTA, CDR2 FQGNSA. Trimming cost V 5 bases and J 2 bases; bases outside gene matches: 7. The CDR3 sequence is 15 residues long. CDR3 DNA: TGTGCCAGCAGCCCAGACAGGGTTCACACAGATACGCAGTATTTT. This gives the protein CASSPDRVHTDTQYF.

This clone was counted only a few times. This sample also contains other DNA sequences that code for the same CDR3. The chain combines TRBV29-1 with TRBJ2-3, with D possibly TRBD1 on 5 matching bases. There are 13 residues in the CDR3. The ends were cut back, 3 bases at V and 3 bases at J, with 10 bases in the middle. The V gene's germline CDR1 is SQVTM and CDR2 ANQGSEA. CDR3 sequence (DNA): TGCAGCGTTGACAGGGAAGGGACAGATACGCAGTATTTT. Translation gives CSVDREGTDTQYF.

This chain links TRBV5-1 with TRBJ2-5; 12 bases line up with TRBD1. The CDR3 length is 14 residues. Losses at the gene ends were 4 bases for V and 4 bases for J; bases not matched to a gene: 2. CDR1 is SGHRS and CDR2 is YFSETQ in the germline V gene. The CDR3 DNA is TGCGCCAGCAGCCCGGGACAGGGGGCAGAGACCCAGTACTTC. This codes for CASSPGQGAETQYF.

V usage is TRBV10-3 and J usage is TRBJ2-1, with D possibly TRBD1 on 6 matching bases. Trimming removed 0 bases at V and 5 bases at J, with 14 bases between. CDR1 ENHRY and CDR2 SYGVKD come from the germline V gene. The CDR3 is 16 residues long. CDR3 loop: CAISESSGAIDNEQFF. The DNA of the CDR3 is TGTGCCATCAGTGAGTCATCAGGGGCTATCGACAATGAGCAGTTCTTC.

The J gene is TRBJ2-7, the V gene TRBV7-9; 7 bases align to TRBD1. Germline loops: CDR1 SEHNR, CDR2 FQNEAQ (reference sequence). V shed 8 bases, J shed 7 bases, and the junction held 11 bases outside the gene matches. The CDR3 contains 13 residues. CDR3 DNA sequence: TGTGCCAGCGCCGGGACAGCCTACGCGGAGCAGTACTTC. It translates to CASAGTAYAEQYF.

This chain uses TRBV29-1 with TRBJ2-5; D may be TRBD2 (7 bases). Per germline, CDR1 SQVTM and CDR2 ANQGSEA. This CDR3 has 12 amino acids. V lost 6 bases, J lost 5 bases, and 13 bases lay in between. This CDR3 reads CSVARGGETQYF. DNA of the CDR3: TGCAGCGTCGCGAGGGGGGGCGAGACCCAGTACTTC. Full variable domain (missing parts from reference TRBV29-1 and TRBJ2-5): SAVISQKPSRDICQRGTSLTIQCQVDSQVTMMFWYRQQPGQSLTLIATANQGSEATYESGFVIDKFPISRPNLTFSTLTVSNMSPEDSSIYLCSVARGGETQYFGPGTRLLVL.

This clone was seen just once. The rearrangement uses TRBV2 and TRBJ2-3; the match to TRBD2 covers 11 bases. With V trimmed by 4 bases and J by 2 bases, 5 bases remained unmatched. Germline V gene sequence: CDR1 SNHLY, CDR2 FYNNEI. This CDR3 is 16 amino acids long. CDR3 sequence reads: CASSAILAGDTDTQYF. CDR3 sequence (DNA): TGTGCCAGCAGTGCGATACTAGCGGGGGACACAGATACGCAGTATTTT.

This clone was detected only a few times. The V and J genes are TRBV2 and TRBJ1-2, with a tentative D call TRBD1 (5 bases). Between the trimmed V and J ends, which lost 8 bases and 5 bases, there was a span of 24 bases. The CDR3 totals 16 residues. Germline lookup yields CDR1 SNHLY and CDR2 FYNNEI. CDR3 coding DNA: TGTGCCAGCCAGTTAGGGGCTCGCTCGTTAACGTATGGCTACACCTTC. This gives the protein CASQLGARSLTYGYTF.